Below are 8 T cell receptor beta chains sequenced from a single sample in a study of regulatory T cells in long-lasting Graves disease. Relying on iRepertoire HTBI primers and Arm-PCR of CDR3 regions, the team built TCR beta libraries. TCRdb called the multiplex PCR reads again in MiXCR, with one record for every CDR3 protein. The sample has more than 300,000 distinct CDR3 sequences, roughly 21% seen once; the top ten hold 29%. Indicated time point: persistent/refractory GD, antithyroid drugs over 5 years with positive TRAb. TCR sequences were obtained from RNA taken from PBMCs. The sequences come from peripheral blood mononuclear cells (PBMCs), collected when the disease was refractory, from a patient treated with antithyroid drugs. The receptors derive from a female donor with Graves disease.

This clonotype has just a few counts. This chain connects TRBV6-1 to TRBJ2-4; 16 bases fit TRBD2. Per germline, CDR1 MNHNS and CDR2 SASEGT. Trimming cost V 6 bases and J 0 bases; bases outside gene matches: 11. CDR3 length equals 20 residues. In DNA form, the CDR3 reads TGTGCCAGCAGAATCCCGGGACTAGCGGGAGGGCGTCTAGCCAAAAACATTCAGTACTTC. Its translation is CASRIPGLAGGRLAKNIQYF.

This chain joins TRBV4-3 and TRBJ2-5, with 7 bases aligning to TRBD1. The germline V gene encodes CDR1 LGHNA and CDR2 YSLEER. The CDR3 sequence is 21 residues long. V lost 1 base to trimming and J lost 2 bases; unmatched junction nucleotides: 22. As DNA, the CDR3 is TGCGCCAGCAGCCAAGCCTTGATTTGGGACAGAACCCTACCCACTCAAGAGACCCAGTACTTC. This codes for CASSQALIWDRTLPTQETQYF.

This clonotype appeared many times. The chain uses TRBV6-5 and TRBJ1-5, with D possibly TRBD1 on 6 matching bases. CDR3 length: 15 residues. Germline V gene data show CDR1 as MNHEY and CDR2 as SVGAGI. Between the trimmed V and J ends, which lost 2 bases and 3 bases, there was a span of 11 bases. Here the CDR3 reads CASSYRRGPNQPQHF. The CDR3 nucleotides are TGTGCCAGCAGTTACCGCAGGGGTCCCAATCAGCCCCAGCATTTT.

In its sample, this clonotype was seen many times. This chain uses TRBV20-1 with TRBJ2-7; tentative D call: TRBD2 (6 bases). This CDR3 region has 12 residues. V shed 3 bases and J shed 7 bases, with 13 bases lying between them. Germline V gene data show CDR1 as DFQATT and CDR2 as SNEGSKA (reference sequence). CDR3 sequence (DNA): TGCAGTGCTAGGTACACTGCGGGGGAGCAGTACTTC. It codes for CSARYTAGEQYF.

In its sample, this clonotype was seen many times. The chain links TRBV20-1 to TRBJ2-7, with D perhaps matching TRBD1 (6 bases). CDR3 length: 18 residues. Trimming cost V 0 bases and J 0 bases, with 21 bases left between them. Germline V CDR1 and CDR2: DFQATT, SNEGSKA (reference sequence). The CDR3, as DNA: TGCAGTGCTAGAGAAAGGGGGAAGAGGGGAGTTAGCTCCTACGAGCAGTACTTC. It translates to CSARERGKRGVSSYEQYF.

This clonotype occurred many times. The chain couples TRBV12-3 or TRBV12-4 to TRBJ1-6; D remains unclear. V lost 2 bases to trimming and J lost 0 bases, with 8 bases between them. The CDR3 consists of 16 residues. CDR3: CASSLNAASYNSPLHF. The CDR3 nucleotides read TGTGCCAGCAGTTTAAACGCAGCCTCCTATAATTCACCCCTCCACTTT.

For this clonotype: This sequence may be a read error, since a much larger clone differs from it by one base. V is TRBV24-1 and J is TRBJ2-1; TRBD1 aligns across 12 bases. Germline CDR1 reads KGHDR; CDR2 reads SFDVKD. The CDR3 has 16 residues. CDR3 DNA: TGTGCCACCGGTGATAACCGGGACAGGGGGCTCTATGAGCAGTTCTTC. This codes for CATGDNRDRGLYEQFF.

This clonotype was seen a few times. CDR3 in DNA: TGTGCCAGCAGTTTCAGGGGGGGCGAAGAGCAGTACTTC. Its protein is CASSFRGGEEQYF. This chain links TRBV27 with TRBJ2-7; perhaps D is TRBD1 or TRBD2 (7 bases each). This CDR3 has 13 residues. V was pared by 3 bases and J by 7 bases, with 13 bases between. The germline V gene encodes CDR1 MNHEY and CDR2 SMNVEV (reference sequence).